The clone carrying this TCR beta chain was picked up a small number of times. The record originates from a study of patients and donors after allogeneic stem cell transplantation. MiXCR, run by TCRdb on the RT-PCR reads, gives a single entry per CDR3 protein. The repertoire includes roughly 180,000 distinct CDR3 sequences, 40% to 45% of them detected once, and 33% sits in the top ten. Germline assignment: CDR1 DFQATT and CDR2 SNEGSKA (reference sequence). Trimming cost V 1 base and J 0 bases, with 18 bases left between them. The CDR3 is made up of 17 amino acids. The chain joins TRBV20-1 to TRBJ1-2; D unresolved. The receptor's source is a human donor who was either an allogeneic HSCT recipient or a stem cell or donor lymphocyte infusion donor (not recorded which). It is not recorded whose cells these are; they may come from a transplant donor. Material for sequencing was blood, either unsorted or a sorted T cell fraction (not recorded which). CDR3 amino acids: CSARAFGEILANYGYTF. CDR3 DNA: TGCAGTGCTAGAGCTTTCGGGGAAATTCTAGCTAACTATGGCTACACCTTC.